A single sample is the source of the 18 T cell receptor beta chains below, sequenced in a study of blood T cell repertoires in COVID-19 (dated by TCRdb to 2018 to 2020). Libraries were constructed by the immunoSEQ multiplex PCR assay. TCRdb stores this immuneACCESS table with in-frame sequences only. Part of the clones is absent; in the studies checked, under half of the shortfall reflects unresolved V genes, and no reason is known for the rest. Within this sample are 73,000 or so clones, with 80% to 90% of them counted one time only. The top ten hold over 7.5% of the sample. What was sequenced was peripheral blood. Source of these receptors: a man between 25 and 39 years old with acute or convalescent COVID-19.

J is TRBJ1-1 and V is TRBV6-5, with 9 bases aligning to TRBD1. Germline values: CDR1 MNHEY, CDR2 SVGAGI. V shed 6 bases, J shed 4 bases, and the junction held 6 bases outside the gene matches. CDR3 length equals 14 residues. The CDR3 here is CASRMGQGSTEAFF. In DNA, the CDR3 is TGTGCCAGCAGAATGGGACAGGGTAGCACTGAAGCTTTCTTT.

The CDR3 loop reads CASSLMTGKNEQFF. In DNA, the CDR3 is TGTGCCAGCAGCTTAATGACAGGGAAAAATGAGCAGTTCTTC. The chain combines TRBV7-9 with TRBJ2-1; 7 bases fit TRBD1. The CDR3 has 14 amino acids. Germline loops: CDR1 SEHNR, CDR2 FQNEAQ (reference sequence). Trimming cost V 2 bases and J 7 bases; bases outside gene matches: 5.

V is TRBV27 and J is TRBJ1-6; D perhaps matches TRBD1 (6 bases). The CDR3 covers 14 residues. Between the trimmed V and J ends, which lost 4 bases and 10 bases, there was a span of 14 bases. Per germline, CDR1 MNHEY and CDR2 SMNVEV (reference sequence). As DNA, the CDR3 is TGTGCCAGCAGTTGGGGGCGCGTGGGATCACCCCTCCACTTT. Translating gives CASSWGRVGSPLHF.

V gene TRBV28 combines with J gene TRBJ2-7, with D unresolved. The V end was cut by 6 bases, the J end by 6 bases, with 12 bases between. From germline, CDR1 is MDHEN and CDR2 SYDVKM. The CDR3 covers 12 residues. CDR3 sequence reads: CASRQHRREQYF. CDR3 nucleotides: TGTGCCAGCAGACAGCATCGTCGCGAGCAGTACTTC.

V gene TRBV9 combines with J gene TRBJ2-1, with 8 bases matching TRBD2. Trimming took 0 bases from V and 10 from J; bases not matched to a gene: 12. The CDR3 length is 16 residues. In germline, CDR1 is SGDLS, CDR2 YYNGEE. The CDR3 DNA reads as TGTGCCAGCAGCGTAGAGGGTAGCGGGGCACTGGGGGAGCAGTTCTTC. Translating gives CASSVEGSGALGEQFF.

V usage is TRBV5-4 and J usage is TRBJ2-7, with 9 bases lining up with TRBD1. Germline CDR1 SGHNT, CDR2 YYREEE (reference sequence). This CDR3 has 13 amino acids. J lost 6 bases, V lost 4 bases, and 5 bases had no gene match. The CDR3 is CASSMDRGSEQYF. The CDR3 DNA reads as TGTGCCAGCAGCATGGACAGGGGAAGCGAGCAGTACTTC.

This chain uses TRBV6-2 or TRBV6-3 with TRBJ2-5; D is unresolved. Germline-derived CDR1 and CDR2 are MNHEY and SVGEGT. Trimming removed 6 bases from V and 5 bases from J, with 7 bases in between. This CDR3 has 11 residues. The DNA of the CDR3 is TGTGCCAGCAGCCCTGCGGAGACCCAGTACTTC. Translating it yields CASSPAETQYF.

The gene calls are TRBV7-2 and TRBJ2-7, with 8 nucleotides matching TRBD1. CDR3 length equals 14 residues. The germline gives CDR1 SGHTA, CDR2 FQGNSA. J was trimmed by 7 bases and V by 1 base; bases with no gene match: 6. The CDR3 coding sequence is TGTGCCAGCAGCTTAGTACAGGGGGACCGGGAGCAGTACTTC. This translates into CASSLVQGDREQYF.

This clone is classed as medium-sized. DNA of the CDR3: TGTGCCAGCAGCCAAGACAGGGGCGGTCAAGAGACCCAGTACTTC. Protein sequence: CASSQDRGGQETQYF. The chain recombines TRBV4-2 with TRBJ2-5; possible D gene TRBD1, 6 bases. Trimming shortened V by 0 bases and J by 2 bases, and 10 bases separated the two germline ends. The CDR3 has 15 amino acids. Germline-derived CDR1 and CDR2 are LGHNA and YNFKEQ.

The CDR3 coding sequence is TGTGCCAGCAGCACGGTTTTAGATACGCAGTATTTT. This sequence encodes CASSTVLDTQYF. V usage is TRBV5-5 and J usage is TRBJ2-3, with no clear D. This CDR3 has 12 residues. Germline loops: CDR1 SGHKS, CDR2 YYEKEE (reference sequence). Trimming removed 4 bases at V and 5 bases at J, with 8 bases between. The full variable domain, with the rest looked up from reference TRBV5-5 and TRBJ2-3, is DAGVTQSPTHLIKTRGQQVTLRCSPISGHKSVSWYQQVLGQGPQFIFQYYEKEERGRGNFPDRFSARQFPNYSSELNVNALLLGDSALYLCASSTVLDTQYFGPGTRLTVL.

The V gene is TRBV28, the J gene TRBJ1-5, with 7 nucleotides matching TRBD1. The CDR3 covers 13 residues. V was pared by 5 bases and J by 7 bases, with 5 bases of the junction left unmatched. Germline CDR1 is MDHEN and CDR2 is SYDVKM. The CDR3 region is CASSLTGDQPQHF. In nucleotides, the CDR3 is TGTGCCAGCAGTCTCACAGGGGACCAGCCCCAGCATTTT.

J is TRBJ2-2 and V is TRBV28; 9 nucleotides agree with TRBD1. Germline V gene sequence: CDR1 MDHEN, CDR2 SYDVKM. The CDR3 spans 18 residues. J was trimmed by 0 bases and V by 6 bases; bases with no gene match: 11. The CDR3 loop reads CASRRPGTGFPNTGELFF. Written as DNA, the CDR3 is TGTGCCAGCAGACGTCCCGGGACAGGGTTCCCGAACACCGGGGAGCTGTTTTTT.

The genes are TRBV28 and TRBJ1-5, with 7 bases lining up with TRBD1. The J segment lost 5 bases and the V segment lost 10 bases, leaving 8 bases of the junction unmatched. The germline gives CDR1 MDHEN, CDR2 SYDVKM. The CDR3 has 13 amino acids. This CDR3 reads CAIRQGRDQPQHF. The CDR3 DNA reads TGTGCCATAAGACAGGGTAGGGATCAGCCCCAGCATTTT.

The chain joins TRBV7-2 to TRBJ2-5, with D perhaps matching TRBD2 (5 bases). The length of the CDR3 is 14 residues. Germline CDR1 SGHTA, CDR2 FQGNSA. With 0 bases removed from V and 5 bases from J, the gap between germline ends came to 10 bases. The CDR3 loop reads CASSLAGAAETQYF. CDR3 in DNA: TGTGCCAGCAGCTTAGCCGGAGCGGCGGAGACCCAGTACTTC.

The J gene is TRBJ2-7, the V gene TRBV6-1; D remains unclear. Germline V CDR1 and CDR2: MNHNS, SASEGT. CDR3 length: 15 residues. V was clipped by 1 base and J by 3 bases, with 13 bases between them. The CDR3 DNA follows: TGTGCCAGCAGTGAAGGACGCGGTAGAGGCTACGAGCAGTACTTC. This gives the protein CASSEGRGRGYEQYF.

The rearrangement joins TRBV7-3 to TRBJ2-1, with 10 bases that match TRBD2. Germline assignment: CDR1 SGHTA and CDR2 FQGTGA. The CDR3 totals 15 residues. Losses at the gene ends were 0 bases for V and 7 bases for J; bases not matched to a gene: 3. The DNA for the CDR3 is TGTGCCAGCAGCTTAACGTCTAGCGGGGGAAATGAGCAGTTCTTC. It translates to CASSLTSSGGNEQFF.

This clone was observed a single time. J is TRBJ1-4 and V is TRBV2, with 7 bases that match TRBD1. CDR1 and CDR2 from the germline V gene are SNHLY and FYNNEI. V lost 5 bases, J lost 8 bases, and 8 bases stayed unmatched. The CDR3 covers 14 residues. The CDR3, as DNA: TGTGCCAGCAGTAGACAGGGCCTAAGGGAAAAACTGTTTTTT. Protein product: CASSRQGLREKLFF. The variable domain in full, completed from reference TRBV2 and TRBJ1-4, reads EPEVTQTPSHQVTQMGQEVILRCVPISNHLYFYWYRQILGQKVEFLVSFYNNEISEKSEIFDDQFSVERPDGSNFTLKIRSTKLEDSAMYFCASSRQGLREKLFFGSGTQLSVL.

The chain has TRBV9 and TRBJ2-1; D unclear. Trimming shortened V by 6 bases and J by 4 bases, and 14 bases separated the two germline ends. In germline, CDR1 is SGDLS, CDR2 YYNGEE. The CDR3 is 14 residues long. The CDR3 bases are TGTGCCAGCACCCCGGCGGTTGCGTACAATGAGCAGTTCTTC. Translation: CASTPAVAYNEQFF.